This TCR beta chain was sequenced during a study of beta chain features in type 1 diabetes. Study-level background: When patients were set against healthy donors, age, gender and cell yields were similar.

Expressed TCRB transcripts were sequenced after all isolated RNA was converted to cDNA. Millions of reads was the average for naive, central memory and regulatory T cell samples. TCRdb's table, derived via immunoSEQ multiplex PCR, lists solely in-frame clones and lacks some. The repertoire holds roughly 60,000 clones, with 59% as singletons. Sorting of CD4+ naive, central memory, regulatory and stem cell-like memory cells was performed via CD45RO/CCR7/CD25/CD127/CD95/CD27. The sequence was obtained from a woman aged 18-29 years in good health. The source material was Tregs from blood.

The CDR3 protein is CAIRAGTSGRREQFF. The CDR3 coding sequence is TGTGCCATCAGGGCCGGGACTAGCGGGAGAAGGGAGCAGTTCTTC. This sequence joins TRBV10-3 and TRBJ2-1; 14 bases line up with TRBD2. The CDR3 length is 15 residues. Per germline, CDR1 ENHRY and CDR2 SYGVKD. V was clipped by 6 bases and J by 10 bases; unmatched bases: 8.